The clone carrying this TCR beta chain was detected a few times. Its antigen is not known. V lost 5 bases and J lost 7, with 17 bases in between. Per the germline V gene, CDR1 is MNHEY and CDR2 is SVGEGT. The CDR3 length is 14 residues. Each CDR3 protein gets one entry after TCRdb re-called the reads with MiXCR. This table holds about 160,000 distinct CDR3 sequences, about 20% found once. The data are from a study of T cell repertoires in cytomegalovirus infection. V usage is TRBV6-2 or TRBV6-3 and J usage is TRBJ1-1, with D perhaps matching TRBD1 (5 bases). This sequence was found in a human donor in good health (CMV status not recorded). Some clones in this sample may be carry-over from other donors' samples. The starting material was CD8+ T cells from cultured PBMCs, obtained from culture after CMV antigen stimulation. CDR3 nucleotide sequence: TGTGCCAGCAGTGACCCTGCCGGGGGATTTGAAGCTTTCTTT. It translates to CASSDPAGGFEAFF.